A single sample is the source of the 26 T cell receptor beta chains below, sequenced in a study of T-cell reconstitution after alpha-beta-depleted transplantation in children. Construction of the TCRbeta library involved unique molecular identifiers. TCRdb re-derived calls from the PCR reads in MiXCR, one entry per CDR3 protein. Of roughly 590,000 distinct CDR3 sequences listed, 15% to 20% are singletons. Sequenced material: PBMCs from the stem cell graft donor, taken from the stem cell graft. These receptor sequences come from a human donor who donated a stem cell graft to a child with acute myeloid leukemia.

This sequence joins TRBV5-5 and TRBJ2-3; D is uncertain. V shed 10 bases and J shed 6 bases, with 21 bases lying between them. Per germline, CDR1 SGHKS and CDR2 YYEKEE (reference sequence). CDR3 length: 14 residues. CDR3 loop: CASSALGPVDTQYF. As DNA, the CDR3 is TGTGCCTCCTCAGCGTTAGGACCGGTGGATACGCAGTATTTT.

The sample holds many counts of this clonotype. This sequence joins TRBV7-2 and TRBJ2-3; D is uncertain. The germline CDR1 and CDR2 sequences are SGHTA and FQGNSA. With 4 bases removed from V and 5 bases from J, the gap between germline ends came to 13 bases. The CDR3 has 14 residues. The CDR3 loop reads CASSSTPRGDTQYF. The CDR3 DNA reads TGTGCCAGCAGCTCCACTCCCCGAGGAGATACGCAGTATTTT.

This clonotype has a count of ten or more. The V call is TRBV29-1, the J call TRBJ2-7; 7 nucleotides align to TRBD1. The V segment lost 5 bases and the J segment 3 bases; nucleotides outside the gene matches: 4. The CDR3 extends over 12 amino acids. Looked up from germline, CDR1 is SQVTM and CDR2 is ANQGSEA. In DNA, the CDR3 is TGCAGCGTTACAGGGGAAAACTACGAGCAGTACTTC. Amino acids: CSVTGENYEQYF.

CDR3 bases: TGTGCCAGCAGCCCAACCCAGGGGACTAACTCTGGGGCCAACGTCCTGACTTTC. Translated: CASSPTQGTNSGANVLTF. This chain uses TRBV9 with TRBJ2-6; weak D call: TRBD2 (7 bases). The CDR3 length is 18 residues. The germline V gene has CDR1 SGDLS and CDR2 YYNGEE. The V gene lost 4 bases and the J gene lost 0 bases, with 17 bases spanning the gap. Full variable domain (rest looked up from reference TRBV9 and TRBJ2-6): DSGVTQTPKHLITATGQRVTLRCSPRSGDLSVYWYQQSLDQGLQFLIQYYNGEERAKGNILERFSAQQFPDLHSELNLSSLELGDSALYFCASSPTQGTNSGANVLTFGAGSRLTVL.

This clonotype appeared once. The chain employs TRBV20-1 and TRBJ1-1; possibly TRBD1 for D (6 bases). The CDR3 is 11 residues long. CDR1 is DFQATT, CDR2 SNEGSKA, per germline (reference sequence). CDR3 amino acids: CGSDGGLEAFF. CDR3 DNA sequence: TGCGGTTCGGATGGGGGCTTAGAAGCTTTCTTT.

Ten or more counts support this clonotype. This chain uses TRBV20-1 with TRBJ2-6; D not resolved. This CDR3 is built from 15 residues. With 0 bases removed from V and 0 bases from J, the gap between germline ends came to 6 bases. Germline CDR1 is DFQATT and CDR2 is SNEGSKA (reference sequence). CDR3 sequence (DNA): TGCAGTGCTAGAGATCCAGACTCTGGGGCCAACGTCCTGACTTTC. The encoded protein is CSARDPDSGANVLTF.

The rearrangement joins TRBV7-9 to TRBJ2-1; no clear D. There are 13 residues in the CDR3. CDR1 and CDR2 (germline): SEHNR, FQNEAQ (reference sequence). Trimming removed 1 base from V and 13 bases from J, with 14 bases in between. The CDR3 loop is CASSLDPEPLQFF. In nucleotides, the CDR3 is TGTGCCAGCAGCTTAGATCCGGAGCCTCTACAGTTCTTC.

The sample holds many counts of this clonotype. V and J are TRBV27 and TRBJ1-1; D might be TRBD1 (5 bases). Trimming shortened V by 3 bases and J by 5 bases, and 13 bases separated the two germline ends. The CDR3 loop spans 14 amino acids. CDR1 is MNHEY and CDR2 is SMNVEV in the germline V gene (reference sequence). CDR3 DNA: TGTGCCAGCAGTTTGGTTAGGGGAAAAACTGAAGCTTTCTTT. It is translated as CASSLVRGKTEAFF.

This sequence joins TRBV20-1 and TRBJ1-5; 7 positions agree with TRBD1. Per germline, CDR1 DFQATT and CDR2 SNEGSKA (reference sequence). The V and J ends lost 6 bases and 3 bases, in that order; junction bases with no gene match: 5. This CDR3 comprises 13 residues. The CDR3 coding sequence is TGCAGTGCGACAGGGAGCCCCAATCAGCCCCAGCATTTT. Protein: CSATGSPNQPQHF.

CDR3 in amino acids: CSSQTRETQYF. The CDR3, as DNA: TGCAGCTCTCAAACGAGAGAGACCCAGTACTTC. V is TRBV29-1 and J is TRBJ2-5; D gene uncertain. Germline CDR1 reads SQVTM; CDR2 reads ANQGSEA. The germline V and J ends were trimmed by 8 bases and 4 bases, with 11 bases remaining between them. The CDR3 contains 11 residues.

This chain connects TRBV7-9 to TRBJ2-1; D remains unclear. The CDR3 is made up of 12 amino acids. The V end lost 0 bases, the J end lost 10 bases, and 7 bases lay between the germline ends. From germline, CDR1 is SEHNR and CDR2 FQNEAQ (reference sequence). CDR3 in amino acids: CASSLAEREQFF. DNA for the CDR3: TGTGCCAGCAGCTTAGCTGAGAGGGAGCAGTTCTTC.

This clonotype was seen many times. V gene TRBV10-3 combines with J gene TRBJ2-3; 8 bases match TRBD2. Trimming removed 0 bases from V and 6 bases from J; junction bases left unmatched: 2. Per germline, CDR1 ENHRY and CDR2 SYGVKD. CDR3 length equals 14 residues. As DNA, the CDR3 is TGTGCCATCAGTGAGTCGCCTAGCGGGGATACGCAGTATTTT. It specifies CAISESPSGDTQYF.

The chain joins TRBV24-1 to TRBJ2-3; 8 bases are a match to TRBD1. This CDR3 is built from 15 residues. Trimming removed 6 bases from V and 1 base from J; junction bases left unmatched: 5. Germline CDR1 KGHDR, CDR2 SFDVKD. Here the CDR3 DNA reads TGTGCCACCAGTAAGGACAGGGACGGCACAGATACGCAGTATTTT. This translates into CATSKDRDGTDTQYF.

This clonotype was counted between two and nine times. The DNA of the CDR3 is TGTGCCACCAGCAGAGATCCCCCCGGGACAGAATTTACAGATACGCAGTATTTT. This encodes CATSRDPPGTEFTDTQYF. The gene calls are TRBV15 and TRBJ2-3; TRBD1 matches at 7 bases. Losses at the gene ends were 0 bases for V and 3 bases for J; bases not matched to a gene: 12. The CDR3 has 18 amino acids. Germline CDR1 reads LNHNV; CDR2 reads YYDKDF (reference sequence).

This clonotype showed up just a few times. The gene calls are TRBV7-9 and TRBJ2-7; 9 bases line up with TRBD1. CDR1 is SEHNR and CDR2 is FQNEAQ in the germline V gene (reference sequence). V was pared by 5 bases and J by 0 bases, with 11 bases of the junction left unmatched. The CDR3 extends over 17 amino acids. In DNA, the CDR3 is TGTGCCAGCAGCCGAGCACCGGGACAGGGAACCTCCTACGAGCAGTACGTC. It is translated as CASSRAPGQGTSYEQYV.

This clonotype was observed a few times. The gene calls are TRBV5-1 and TRBJ2-6; no clear D. V dropped 4 bases and J dropped 0 bases, with 11 bases sitting between them. The CDR3 length is 16 residues. From germline, CDR1 is SGHRS and CDR2 YFSETQ. The CDR3 nucleotides read TGCGCCAGCAGCGAGGCTCTTGACTCTGGGGCCAACGTCCTGACTTTC. As protein: CASSEALDSGANVLTF.

This clonotype was counted only a few times. This sequence joins TRBV7-9 and TRBJ2-5; 11 bases are shared with TRBD2. After removal of 3 bases from V and 0 bases from J, the junction contained 6 bases not matched to a gene. The CDR3 consists of 17 residues. The germline gives CDR1 SEHNR, CDR2 FQNEAQ (reference sequence). CDR3 DNA sequence: TGTGCCAGCAGCTTGGGACTAGCGGCGACAAACCAAGAGACCCAGTACTTC. Its translation: CASSLGLAATNQETQYF.

V gene TRBV4-2 combines with J gene TRBJ2-1, with 12 bases that match TRBD2. Germline CDR1 reads LGHNA; CDR2 reads YNFKEQ. The CDR3 is 19 residues long. J gave up 0 bases and V 6 bases, and 12 bases lay outside the gene matches. The CDR3 protein is CASRRDASGGGSSYNEQFF. CDR3 DNA: TGTGCCAGCAGACGCGATGCTAGCGGGGGGGGGAGCTCCTACAATGAGCAGTTCTTC.

A few counts support this clonotype. This chain links TRBV20-1 with TRBJ1-1; unclear D gene. Germline values: CDR1 DFQATT, CDR2 SNEGSKA (reference sequence). V dropped 5 bases and J dropped 2 bases, with 12 bases sitting between them. This CDR3 is 13 amino acids long. The CDR3 nucleotides read TGCAGTGCTCCTAGACAACTTAACACTGAAGCTTTCTTT. Its translation is CSAPRQLNTEAFF.

This clonotype was seen at least ten times. The chain is built from TRBV20-1 and TRBJ1-6, with TRBD1 as a possible D gene (5 bases). The CDR3 runs 16 residues. Germline V lookup: CDR1 DFQATT, CDR2 SNEGSKA (reference sequence). V was cut by 0 bases and J by 10 bases, with 19 bases left in between. The CDR3 here is CSARDHRGNRESPLHF. CDR3 nucleotides: TGCAGTGCTAGAGATCATAGGGGAAACCGGGAGTCACCCCTCCACTTT.

V is TRBV12-3 or TRBV12-4 and J is TRBJ2-1; D possibly corresponds to TRBD1 (7 bases). The CDR3 contains 15 residues. Trimming took 2 bases from V and 8 from J, leaving 16 bases between them. The CDR3 coding sequence is TGTGCCAGCAGTTTATTTCCAGGGGGGATCTATGAGCAGTTCTTC. Translated: CASSLFPGGIYEQFF.

V is TRBV6-2 or TRBV6-3 and J is TRBJ2-7; D may be TRBD1 (7 bases). Germline assignment: CDR1 MNHEY and CDR2 SVGEGT. The CDR3 consists of 16 residues. The V gene lost 0 bases and the J gene lost 6 bases, with 18 bases spanning the gap. This chain's CDR3 is CASSYSEGAPNLEQYF. The CDR3 coding sequence is TGTGCCAGCAGTTACTCGGAGGGGGCTCCCAACCTCGAGCAGTACTTC.

The rearrangement links TRBV7-8 to TRBJ2-7, with D possibly being TRBD1 (5 bases). The length of the CDR3 is 13 residues. Germline CDR1 is SGHVS and CDR2 is FQNEAQ. V was shortened by 1 base and J by 5 bases, with 9 bases between the two germline ends. The CDR3 reads CASSLGQFNEQYV. CDR3 DNA: TGTGCCAGCAGCTTAGGACAGTTCAACGAGCAGTACGTC.

This clonotype has at least ten counts. The gene calls are TRBV6-2 or TRBV6-3 and TRBJ2-1, with D possibly TRBD2 on 6 matching bases. The CDR3 is made up of 14 amino acids. V shed 10 bases and J shed 6 bases, with 19 bases lying between them. Germline CDR1 is MNHEY and CDR2 is SVGEGT. CDR3 bases: TGTGCCACCGGGGACTCCAAGCCTCCCAATGAGCAGTTCTTC. Its translation is CATGDSKPPNEQFF.

This clonotype was seen a handful of times. The rearrangement links TRBV5-1 to TRBJ2-1; perhaps TRBD1 as D (5 bases). CDR1 and CDR2 (germline): SGHRS, YFSETQ. The V end was cut by 2 bases, the J end by 10 bases, with 19 bases between. This CDR3 spans 15 amino acids. This CDR3 is CASSFIYLTQGEQFF. The CDR3, as DNA: TGCGCCAGCAGCTTCATCTACCTCACTCAGGGAGAGCAGTTCTTC.

This chain uses TRBV5-1 with TRBJ2-5, with D possibly being TRBD1 or TRBD2 (5 bases each). Germline lookup yields CDR1 SGHRS and CDR2 YFSETQ. CDR3 length: 15 residues. Trimming cost V 2 bases and J 0 bases, with 11 bases left between them. CDR3 sequence reads: CASSLEGMYQETQYF. In DNA form, the CDR3 reads TGCGCCAGCAGCTTAGAGGGGATGTACCAAGAGACCCAGTACTTC.